This T cell receptor beta chain appears in the sequencing data of a study of post-analysis software for immune sequencing data. At the level of the study: The courses of disease that were included comprised relapsing-remitting, secondary progressive and progressive-relapsing multiple sclerosis. General study points: By F measure, samples from a shared preparation batch strongly co-clustered. TRBV5-6, TRBV5-1 and TRBV20-1 belonged to a set of roughly five TRBV segments that were more frequent in patients than controls.

Germline lookup yields CDR1 LGHNA and CDR2 YNFKEQ. V shed 4 bases and J shed 8 bases, with 18 bases lying between them. The length of the CDR3 is 15 residues. The library was made from cDNA and included unique molecular identifiers. MiXCR, applied by TCRdb to the PCR reads, yields one record per CDR3 protein. The sample includes some 690,000 distinct CDR3 sequences, 55% to 60% of them seen just once. Note on this clonotype: The antigen is undetermined.

The TCR was taken from a girl aged 2-10 years with multiple sclerosis. The sample comprised blood. The V gene is TRBV4-2, the J gene TRBJ2-1; weak D call: TRBD2 (6 bases). For the CDR3, the DNA is TGTGCCAGCAGCCCAGCTTGGGACGGGAGCTATGAGCAGTTCTTC. Its translation is CASSPAWDGSYEQFF.